The T cell receptor beta chain described here comes from a study of blood T cell repertoires in COVID-19. TCRdb keeps only in-frame clones here, not all; method: immunoSEQ multiplex PCR. The sample has 300,000 or so clones, around 90% seen once. V lost 3 bases and J lost 6; bases outside the gene matches: 7. This CDR3 is 16 amino acids long. Germline V gene sequence: CDR1 KGHDR, CDR2 SFDVKD. This clone was seen a few times. Cohort placement rested on clinical history that participants reported themselves. This clonotype originated in a woman aged 25 to 39 who had recovered from COVID-19. The chain uses TRBV24-1 and TRBJ2-1; TRBD2 matches 10 bases. The sequenced sample consisted of PBMCs or T cells enriched from blood (not recorded which). The CDR3 DNA reads TGTGCCACCAGTGATGGGGCTAGCGGGAGTACCAATGAGCAGTTCTTC. It encodes CATSDGASGSTNEQFF.